This passage covers 15 T cell receptor beta chains from one sample sequenced in a study of beta chain features in type 1 diabetes. Every isolated RNA sample was fully reverse transcribed, so sequencing captured expressed TCRB transcripts. Produced via immunoSEQ multiplex PCR; TCRdb's table is partial and in-frame only. The top ten hold under 4.5% of the sample, which has a few hundred thousand clones, 25% to 30% seen once. Sequences were obtained from central memory CD4+ T cells from blood. All receptors derive from a man aged 25 to 45 in good health.

This clone turned up a few times. The chain links TRBV6-5 to TRBJ2-1, with 14 bases lining up with TRBD2. V was clipped by 4 bases and J by 12 bases; unmatched bases: 2. The CDR3 has 13 residues. Per germline, CDR1 MNHEY and CDR2 SVGAGI. The CDR3 DNA sequence: TGTGCCAGCAGTTTGGGACTAGCGGGGGCGCAGTTCTTC. Protein: CASSLGLAGAQFF.

This clone was seen a few times. This chain joins TRBV20-1 and TRBJ2-5; D is unclear. The CDR3 runs to 11 residues. Looked up from germline, CDR1 is DFQATT and CDR2 is SNEGSKA (reference sequence). CDR3 nucleotide sequence: TGCACCACCAGGTACCAAGAGACCCAGTACTTC. Translating it yields CTTRYQETQYF.

A few counts support this clone. CDR3 in DNA: TGCAGCGTTGAAAAGAAAGAGACCCAGTACTTC. Encoded protein: CSVEKKETQYF. V usage is TRBV29-1 and J usage is TRBJ2-5; D gene uncertain. This CDR3 spans 11 amino acids. Germline V gene data show CDR1 as SQVTM and CDR2 as ANQGSEA. The V end lost 2 bases, the J end lost 3 bases, and 4 bases lay between the germline ends.

This clone was detected ten times or more. The V gene is TRBV7-9, the J gene TRBJ2-3; 7 nucleotides align to TRBD2. CDR1 and CDR2 (germline): SEHNR, FQNEAQ (reference sequence). The CDR3 is 16 amino acids. V lost 4 bases to trimming and J lost 2 bases; unmatched junction nucleotides: 9. CDR3 region: CASSSVASGFTDTQYF. The CDR3 DNA reads as TGTGCCAGCAGCTCAGTGGCTAGCGGATTCACAGATACGCAGTATTTT.

J is TRBJ2-5 and V is TRBV7-6; D is ambiguous. Germline lookup yields CDR1 SGHVS and CDR2 FNYEAQ. The CDR3 consists of 15 residues. V shed 2 bases and J shed 1 base, with 11 bases lying between them. The CDR3 DNA sequence: TGTGCCAGCAGCTTAAAACCTGAGAGCCAAGAGACCCAGTACTTC. Translation gives CASSLKPESQETQYF.

The chain has TRBV5-4 and TRBJ2-3, with D possibly being TRBD2 (5 bases). The length of the CDR3 is 16 residues. CDR1 and CDR2 from the germline V gene are SGHNT and YYREEE (reference sequence). With 0 bases removed from V and 6 bases from J, the gap between germline ends came to 17 bases. This CDR3 reads CASSLGKAARRDTQYF. The DNA for the CDR3 is TGTGCCAGCAGCTTGGGGAAAGCGGCCAGGAGGGATACGCAGTATTTT.

The chain employs TRBV21-1 and TRBJ2-6; the table's D call TRBD1 went unverified against the DNA. TRBV21-1 is labeled a pseudogene. This CDR3 spans 19 amino acids. The CDR3 sequence: CASSYPQTGLNPGANVLTF. Written as DNA, the CDR3 is TGTGCCAGCAGCTACCCTCAGACAGGGTTAAATCCTGGGGCCAACGTCCTGACTTTC.

A single count supports this clone. V gene TRBV18 combines with J gene TRBJ1-5; TRBD1 matches 8 bases. The CDR3 is made up of 15 amino acids. J was trimmed by 7 bases and V by 0 bases; bases with no gene match: 5. The germline gives CDR1 KGHSH, CDR2 LQKENI. The CDR3 loop is CASSPPAQGAQPQHF. CDR3 DNA: TGTGCCAGCTCACCACCGGCGCAGGGGGCACAGCCCCAGCATTTT.

The J gene is TRBJ2-3, the V gene TRBV7-9; no firm D call. Looked up from germline, CDR1 is SEHNR and CDR2 is FQNEAQ (reference sequence). CDR3 length equals 14 residues. Trimming removed 5 bases from V and 2 bases from J, with 11 bases in between. The CDR3 nucleotides are TGTGCCAGCAGCCACTCCCGCTCCACAGATACGCAGTATTTT. Translated, it gives CASSHSRSTDTQYF. Using reference TRBV7-9 and TRBJ2-3 for the parts outside the CDR3, the full variable domain is DTGVSQNPRHKITKRGQNVTFRCDPISEHNRLYWYRQTLGQGPEFLTYFQNEAQLEKSRLLSDRFSAERPKGSFSTLEIQRTEQGDSAMYLCASSHSRSTDTQYFGPGTRLTVL.

The rearrangement joins TRBV7-9 to TRBJ2-5; no reliable D call. With 4 bases removed from V and 5 bases from J, the gap between germline ends came to 8 bases. This CDR3 has 12 amino acids. Germline V lookup: CDR1 SEHNR, CDR2 FQNEAQ (reference sequence). The CDR3, as DNA: TGTGCCAGCAGCTATGTTGCGGAGACCCAGTACTTC. Its translation is CASSYVAETQYF.

This clone has a handful of counts. The rearrangement links TRBV19 to TRBJ2-1; D gene uncertain. Per the germline V gene, CDR1 is LNHDA and CDR2 is SQIVND (reference sequence). The CDR3 runs to 13 residues. The V gene lost 3 bases and the J gene lost 9 bases, with 12 bases spanning the gap. In DNA form, the CDR3 reads TGTGCCAGTAGTATTATGATCAGTAGTGAGCAGTTCTTC. This gives the protein CASSIMISSEQFF.

This clone was observed at least ten times. The chain uses TRBV11-2 and TRBJ2-1; D remains ambiguous. Germline V gene data show CDR1 as SGHAT and CDR2 as FQNNGV. This CDR3 is built from 11 residues. V lost 4 bases, J lost 8 bases, and 6 bases lay in between. The CDR3 protein is CASSSVYEQFF. The CDR3 DNA follows: TGTGCCAGCAGCTCTGTGTATGAGCAGTTCTTC.

The chain couples TRBV7-2 to TRBJ2-7; 10 bases agree with TRBD2. The CDR3 totals 17 residues. Looked up from germline, CDR1 is SGHTA and CDR2 is FQGNSA. The V gene end was trimmed by 1 base and the J gene end by 0 bases; junction bases not matched to a gene: 6. CDR3 sequence: CASSLVASGSHSYEQYF. CDR3 in DNA: TGTGCCAGCAGCTTAGTGGCTAGCGGGAGTCACTCCTACGAGCAGTACTTC.

This clone was counted a few times. This is likely an artifact of a read error, given a far larger clone one base away. The same CDR3 arises from other DNA sequences in this sample as well. The chain couples TRBV29-1 to TRBJ2-5; tentatively, D is TRBD2 (6 bases). Trimming took 6 bases from V and 0 from J, leaving 11 bases between them. Germline lookup yields CDR1 SQVTM and CDR2 ANQGSEA. The CDR3 covers 13 residues. CDR3 DNA sequence: TGCAGCGTCCGGCTAGCGTACCAAGAGACCCAGTACTTC. Translation: CSVRLAYQETQYF.

This clone was observed a few times. The J gene is TRBJ1-1, the V gene TRBV14; D gene unclear. Germline assignment: CDR1 SGHDN and CDR2 FVKESK. Deletions cut 4 bases from V and 1 base from J, with 7 bases between. This CDR3 spans 13 amino acids. CDR3 nucleotides: TGTGCCAGCAGCCGTACAGCGAACACTGAAGCTTTCTTT. Translation gives CASSRTANTEAFF.